This T cell receptor (beta chain) was recovered during a study of OX40 agonist ivuxolimab in advanced cancers. Overall study: The study treated patients with ivuxolimab, an agonistic anti-OX40 (CD134) antibody. Hepatocellular carcinoma, melanoma, renal cell or head and neck cancer occurred in dose-escalation patients.

Produced via immunoSEQ multiplex PCR; TCRdb's table is partial and in-frame only. The sample lists just over 50,000 clones; around nine tenths were seen once. Germline V gene sequence: CDR1 MDHEN, CDR2 SYDVKM. This CDR3 contains 13 residues. With 5 bases removed from V and 5 bases from J, the gap between germline ends came to 12 bases. Patients who had autoimmune disease history or got systemic immunosuppression were left out. Sample: CD4+ or CD8+ T cells sorted from blood, taken in a trial of the OX40 agonist ivuxolimab. This clonotype was obtained from an adult with an advanced solid tumor such as melanoma, head and neck, liver or kidney cancer. This rearrangement joins TRBV28 to TRBJ2-5; D might be TRBD1 (5 bases). For the CDR3, the DNA is TGTGCCAGCAGTGGAAGGGGCCGGGAGACCCAGTACTTC. Translation gives CASSGRGRETQYF.